This T cell receptor beta chain was sequenced for a study of shared T cell receptors in the human thymus. TCRdb keeps only in-frame clones here, not all; method: immunoSEQ multiplex PCR. The table shows over 65,000 clones, with about 95% occurring only once. V lost 3 bases to trimming and J lost 7 bases; unmatched junction nucleotides: 11. The CDR3 covers 16 residues. CDR1 and CDR2 from the germline V gene are PRHDT and FYEKMQ (reference sequence). The clonotype comes from a human donor. The chain employs TRBV13 and TRBJ1-4; 7 bases fit TRBD1. Sample: thymocytes. The CDR3 nucleotides read TGTGCCAGCAGCTTCCACGACAGGGACGGTATTGAAAAACTGTTTTTT. Encoded protein: CASSFHDRDGIEKLFF.